This TCR beta chain emerged from a study of molecular identifiers for immune sequencing clone quantification. This clonotype was observed a handful of times. In TCRdb, the PCR reads were re-called with MiXCR into one record per CDR3 protein. The sample has 97,000 or so distinct CDR3 sequences, 24% seen once. V was trimmed by 3 bases and J by 5 bases, leaving 19 bases between them. Germline V gene lookup returns CDR1 SGHTA and CDR2 FQGNSA. The CDR3 has 16 amino acids. The sample taken for sequencing was naive CD8+ T cells from blood, with Jurkat cell RNA spiked in. Stated subset: FACS-sorted CD8+CD4-CCR7+CD45RA+ naive T cells. The TCR originated in a human donor in good health. Some libraries in this study had Jurkat cell RNA spiked in. J is TRBJ2-5 and V is TRBV7-2; D tentatively reads TRBD1 or TRBD2 (5 bases each). The CDR3 reads CASSLGVGGLGETQYF. The DNA of the CDR3 is TGTGCCAGCAGCTTGGGGGTTGGCGGACTGGGCGAGACCCAGTACTTC.